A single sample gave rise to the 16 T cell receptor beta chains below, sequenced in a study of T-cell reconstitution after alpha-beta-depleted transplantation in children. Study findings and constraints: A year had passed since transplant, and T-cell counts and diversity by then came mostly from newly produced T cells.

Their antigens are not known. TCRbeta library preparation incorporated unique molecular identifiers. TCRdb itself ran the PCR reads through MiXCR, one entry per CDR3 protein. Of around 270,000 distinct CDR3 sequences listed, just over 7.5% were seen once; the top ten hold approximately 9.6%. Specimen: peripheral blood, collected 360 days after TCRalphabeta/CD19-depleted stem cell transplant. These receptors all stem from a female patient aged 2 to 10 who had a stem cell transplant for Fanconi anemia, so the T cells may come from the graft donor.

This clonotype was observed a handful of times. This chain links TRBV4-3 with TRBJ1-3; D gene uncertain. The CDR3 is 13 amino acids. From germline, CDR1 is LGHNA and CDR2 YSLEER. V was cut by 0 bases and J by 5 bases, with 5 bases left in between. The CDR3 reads CASSQDPRNTIYF. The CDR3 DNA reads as TGCGCCAGCAGCCAAGACCCGCGAAACACCATATATTTT.

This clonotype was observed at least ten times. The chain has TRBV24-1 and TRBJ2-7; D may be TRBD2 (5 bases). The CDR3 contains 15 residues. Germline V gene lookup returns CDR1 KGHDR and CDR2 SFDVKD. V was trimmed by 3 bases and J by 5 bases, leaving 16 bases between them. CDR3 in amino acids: CATSDGSEGIHEQYF. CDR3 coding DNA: TGTGCCACCAGTGATGGTTCCGAGGGTATCCACGAGCAGTACTTC.

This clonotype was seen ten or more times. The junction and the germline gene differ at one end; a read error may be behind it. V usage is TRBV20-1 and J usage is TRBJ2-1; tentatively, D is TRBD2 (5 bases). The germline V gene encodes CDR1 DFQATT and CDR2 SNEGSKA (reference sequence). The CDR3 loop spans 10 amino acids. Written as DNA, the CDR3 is TGCAGTGCTAGAGGGACTCGGACGATCTTC. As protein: CSARGTRTIF.

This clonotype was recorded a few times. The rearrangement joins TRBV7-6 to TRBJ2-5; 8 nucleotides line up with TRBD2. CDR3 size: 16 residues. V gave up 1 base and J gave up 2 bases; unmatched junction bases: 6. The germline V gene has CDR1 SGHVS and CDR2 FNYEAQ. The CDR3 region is CASSLGGRGAQETQYF. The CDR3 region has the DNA TGTGCCAGCAGCTTAGGTGGGCGGGGGGCTCAAGAGACCCAGTACTTC.

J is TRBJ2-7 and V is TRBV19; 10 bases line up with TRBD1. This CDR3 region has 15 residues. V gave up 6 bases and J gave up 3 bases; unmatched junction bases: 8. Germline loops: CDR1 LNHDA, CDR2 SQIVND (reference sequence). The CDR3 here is CASRPRGQGLYEQYF. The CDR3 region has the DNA TGTGCCAGTAGACCAAGGGGACAGGGGCTCTACGAGCAGTACTTC.

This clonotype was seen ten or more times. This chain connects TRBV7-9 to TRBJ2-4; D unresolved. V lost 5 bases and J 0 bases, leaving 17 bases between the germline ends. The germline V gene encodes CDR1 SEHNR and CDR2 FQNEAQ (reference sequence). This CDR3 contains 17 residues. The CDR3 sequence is CASSPPDRLLAKNIQYF. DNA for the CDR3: TGTGCCAGCAGCCCCCCGGACCGACTTCTAGCCAAAAACATTCAGTACTTC. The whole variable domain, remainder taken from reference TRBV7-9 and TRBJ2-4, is DTGVSQNPRHKITKRGQNVTFRCDPISEHNRLYWYRQTLGQGPEFLTYFQNEAQLEKSRLLSDRFSAERPKGSFSTLEIQRTEQGDSAMYLCASSPPDRLLAKNIQYFGAGTRLSVL.

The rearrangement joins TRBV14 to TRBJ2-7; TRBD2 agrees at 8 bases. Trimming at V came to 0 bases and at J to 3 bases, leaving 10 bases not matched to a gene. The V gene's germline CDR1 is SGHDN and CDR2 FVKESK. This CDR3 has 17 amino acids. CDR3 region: CASSQEPAGVVFYEQYF. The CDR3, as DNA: TGTGCCAGCAGCCAAGAACCAGCGGGAGTAGTATTCTACGAGCAGTACTTC.

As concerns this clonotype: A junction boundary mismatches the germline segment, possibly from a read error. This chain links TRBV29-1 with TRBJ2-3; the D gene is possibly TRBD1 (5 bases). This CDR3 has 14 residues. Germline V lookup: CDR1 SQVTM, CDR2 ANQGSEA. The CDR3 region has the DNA TGCAGCGTTGTGACAGAGGCGTTGGTAAATACGCAATATTTT. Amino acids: CSVVTEALVNTQYF.

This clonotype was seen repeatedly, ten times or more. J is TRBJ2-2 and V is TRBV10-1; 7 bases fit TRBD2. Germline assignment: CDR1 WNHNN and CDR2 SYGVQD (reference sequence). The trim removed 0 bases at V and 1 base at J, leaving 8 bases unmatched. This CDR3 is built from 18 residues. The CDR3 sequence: CASSESVWRGKNTGELFF. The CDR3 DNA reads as TGCGCCAGCAGTGAGTCGGTCTGGCGGGGGAAGAACACCGGGGAGCTGTTTTTT.

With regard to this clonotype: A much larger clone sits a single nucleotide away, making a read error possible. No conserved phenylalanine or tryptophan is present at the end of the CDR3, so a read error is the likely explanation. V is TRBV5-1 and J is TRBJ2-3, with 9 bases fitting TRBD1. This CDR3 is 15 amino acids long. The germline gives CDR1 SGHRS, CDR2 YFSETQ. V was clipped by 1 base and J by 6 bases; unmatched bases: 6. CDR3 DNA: TGCGCCAGCAGCTTGCCCGGGACAGGGTCGGATACGCAGTATTCT. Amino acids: CASSLPGTGSDTQYS.

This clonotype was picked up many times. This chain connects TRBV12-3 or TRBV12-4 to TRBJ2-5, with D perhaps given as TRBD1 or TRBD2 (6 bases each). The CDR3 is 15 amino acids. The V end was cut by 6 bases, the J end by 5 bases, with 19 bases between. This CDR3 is CASRSGWGAEETQYF. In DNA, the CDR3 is TGTGCCAGCAGATCCGGCTGGGGGGCCGAGGAGACCCAGTACTTC.

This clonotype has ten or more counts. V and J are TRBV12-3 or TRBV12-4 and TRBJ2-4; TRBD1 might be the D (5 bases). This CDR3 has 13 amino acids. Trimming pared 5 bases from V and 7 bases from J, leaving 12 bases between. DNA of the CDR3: TGTGCCAGCAGTCGACAGTCCGGGAACATTCAGTACTTC. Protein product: CASSRQSGNIQYF.

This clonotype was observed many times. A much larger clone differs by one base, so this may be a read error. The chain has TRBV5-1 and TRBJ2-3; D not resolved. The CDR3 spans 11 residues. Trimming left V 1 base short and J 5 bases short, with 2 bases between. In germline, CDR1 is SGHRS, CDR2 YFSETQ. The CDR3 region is CASSLKDTQYF. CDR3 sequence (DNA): TGCGCCAGCAGCTTGAAAGATACGCAGTATTTT.

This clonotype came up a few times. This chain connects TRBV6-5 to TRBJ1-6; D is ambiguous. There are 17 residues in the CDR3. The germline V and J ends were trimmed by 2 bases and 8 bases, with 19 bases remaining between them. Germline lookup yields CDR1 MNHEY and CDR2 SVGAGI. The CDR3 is CASSYGVRWSLDSPLHF. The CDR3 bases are TGTGCCAGCAGTTACGGGGTCCGGTGGAGCTTAGATTCACCCCTCCACTTT.

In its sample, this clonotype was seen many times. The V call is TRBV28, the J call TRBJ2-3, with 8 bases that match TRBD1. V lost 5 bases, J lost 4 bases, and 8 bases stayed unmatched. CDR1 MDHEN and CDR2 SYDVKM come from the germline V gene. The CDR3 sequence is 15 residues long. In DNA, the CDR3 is TGTGCCAGCAGTGCCCGGACAGGGCCCGCAGATACGCAGTATTTT. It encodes CASSARTGPADTQYF.

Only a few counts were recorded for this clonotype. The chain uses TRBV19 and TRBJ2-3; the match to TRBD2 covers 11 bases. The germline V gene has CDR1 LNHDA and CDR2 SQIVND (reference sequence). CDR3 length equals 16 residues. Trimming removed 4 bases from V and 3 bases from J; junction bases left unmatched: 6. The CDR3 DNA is TGTGCCAGTAGTACCCTTCTAGCGGGGGGTACAGATACGCAGTATTTT. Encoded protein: CASSTLLAGGTDTQYF.